Below, 14 T cell receptor beta chains from the same sample are listed, as sequenced in a study of cytomegalovirus exposure and HLA in healthy donors. A multiplex PCR was run with 60 Vbeta primers and 13 Jbeta primers. Using immunoSEQ multiplex PCR, the repertoire was profiled, and TCRdb retains in-frame clones only, with some absent. The sample includes roughly 160,000 clones, about 72% of them seen just once. The sample consisted of PBMCs. Receptors originate from a man aged 50 to 60 in good health and CMV-seropositive.

The chain combines TRBV5-8 with TRBJ1-1; D is perhaps TRBD1 (5 bases). Germline CDR1 SGHTS, CDR2 YDEGEE. The CDR3 spans 14 residues. Trimming took off 2 bases at V and 1 base at J, with 9 bases between the two ends. The CDR3 is CASSLGHSNTEAFF. Here the CDR3 DNA reads TGTGCCAGCAGCTTAGGACATTCGAACACTGAAGCTTTCTTT. Combining the CDR3 with reference TRBV5-8 and TRBJ1-1 gives the whole variable domain EAGVTQSPTHLIKTRGQQATLRCSPISGHTSVYWYQQALGLGLQFLLWYDEGEERNRGNFPPRFSGRQFPNYSSELNVNALELEDSALYLCASSLGHSNTEAFFGQGTRLTVV.

V gene TRBV2 combines with J gene TRBJ1-4; TRBD1 matches 11 bases. The CDR3 sequence is 15 residues long. V was clipped by 6 bases and J by 5 bases; unmatched bases: 5. In germline, CDR1 is SNHLY, CDR2 FYNNEI. CDR3 sequence (DNA): TGTGCCAGCAGGGGTGGGACAGGGGGGAATGAAAAACTGTTTTTT. Its protein product is CASRGGTGGNEKLFF.

This chain links TRBV10-3 with TRBJ2-7; the match to TRBD2 covers 8 bases. The CDR3 consists of 14 residues. With V trimmed by 5 bases and J by 2 bases, 5 bases remained unmatched. CDR1 ENHRY and CDR2 SYGVKD come from the germline V gene. CDR3 coding DNA: TGTGCCATCAGTCGCGGGGGGTCCGCCTACGAGCAGTACTTC. Residues: CAISRGGSAYEQYF.

The chain employs TRBV4-3 and TRBJ2-3; 11 bases align to TRBD2. This CDR3 is 16 amino acids long. Unmatched junction bases numbered 5, after V lost 4 bases and J lost 2 bases. The germline CDR1 and CDR2 sequences are LGHNA and YSLEER. CDR3 in DNA: TGCGCCAGCAGCCCGCGACTAGCGGGGCCCACAGATACGCAGTATTTT. Encoded protein: CASSPRLAGPTDTQYF.

The genes are TRBV23-1 and TRBJ2-7; D gene uncertain. TRBV23-1 is flagged as an ORF with uncertain function. The CDR3 sequence is 18 residues long. The germline V and J ends were trimmed by 2 bases and 3 bases, with 23 bases remaining between them. The CDR3 DNA sequence: TGCGCCAGCAGTCAAATATCAGTGATCCCGTACCTTTTCTACGAGCAGTACTTC. Translating gives CASSQISVIPYLFYEQYF.

Remarks on this clone: No conserved phenylalanine or tryptophan ends this CDR3, so it is likely a read error. The DNA is left out, because the CDR3 cannot be placed on it with certainty; the CDR3 is given as TCRdb lists it. V and J are TRBV20-1 and TRBJ1-1. Germline V gene data show CDR1 as DFQATT and CDR2 as SNEGSKA (reference sequence). The CDR3 comprises 8 residues, both ends counted. The CDR3 loop is CSARNSFP.

The V and J genes are TRBV28 and TRBJ1-2; tentative D call: TRBD1 (6 bases). The CDR3 spans 13 residues. V was trimmed by 8 bases and J by 0 bases, leaving 10 bases between them. The germline CDR1 and CDR2 sequences are MDHEN and SYDVKM. CDR3 sequence reads: CASLRQANYGYTF. The CDR3 nucleotides read TGTGCCAGCCTGAGACAGGCTAACTATGGCTACACCTTC.

The rearrangement joins TRBV19 to TRBJ1-2; 11 bases agree with TRBD1. Looked up from germline, CDR1 is LNHDA and CDR2 is SQIVND (reference sequence). The J segment lost 2 bases and the V segment lost 6 bases, leaving 8 bases of the junction unmatched. The CDR3 covers 16 residues. The CDR3 loop reads CASRSPRDRGNYGYTF. CDR3 nucleotides: TGTGCCAGTAGGTCTCCGAGGGACAGGGGGAACTATGGCTACACCTTC. The full variable domain, with the rest looked up from reference TRBV19 and TRBJ1-2, is DGGITQSPKYLFRKEGQNVTLSCEQNLNHDAMYWYRQDPGQGLRLIYYSQIVNDFQKGDIAEGYSVSREKKESFPLTVTSAQKNPTAFYLCASRSPRDRGNYGYTFGSGTRLTVV.

The rearrangement uses TRBV27 and TRBJ2-3; 10 bases fit TRBD1. The length of the CDR3 is 16 residues. V trimming: 2 bases; J trimming: 4 bases; junction bases outside the gene matches: 6. The V gene's germline CDR1 is MNHEY and CDR2 SMNVEV (reference sequence). The CDR3, as DNA: TGTGCCAGCAGTTTAACACCGGGACAGGGGCCAGATACGCAGTATTTT. Encoded protein: CASSLTPGQGPDTQYF.

In this sample, this clone turned up once. The V and J genes are TRBV7-2 and TRBJ2-5; 8 bases are a match to TRBD2. CDR1 and CDR2 from the germline V gene are SGHTA and FQGNSA. V was pared by 5 bases and J by 5 bases, with 7 bases of the junction left unmatched. The CDR3 sequence is 14 residues long. The CDR3 protein is CASSQWTSSETQYF. For the CDR3, the DNA is TGTGCCAGCAGCCAATGGACTAGCTCGGAGACCCAGTACTTC.

J is TRBJ2-7 and V is TRBV7-2, with a possible D match to TRBD2 (5 bases). The CDR3 is 16 amino acids. Germline CDR1 is SGHTA and CDR2 is FQGNSA. The V end lost 5 bases, the J end lost 8 bases, and 25 bases lay between the germline ends. The CDR3 bases are TGTGCCAGCAGCGCCCGATGGGAGACTGGTAGCTCTCAGCAGTACTTC. As protein: CASSARWETGSSQQYF.

This clone has just a few counts. The rearrangement joins TRBV4-1 to TRBJ2-7; D is perhaps TRBD1 (6 bases). CDR1 MGHRA and CDR2 YSYEKL come from the germline V gene. The CDR3 sequence is 16 residues long. V lost 4 bases and J 3 bases, leaving 19 bases between the germline ends. CDR3 amino acids: CASSRLDSLANYEQYF. The CDR3 coding sequence is TGCGCCAGCAGCCGACTGGACAGTTTAGCCAACTACGAGCAGTACTTC.

The V gene is TRBV6-1, the J gene TRBJ1-4; D may be TRBD1 (6 bases). V gave up 2 bases and J gave up 10 bases, with 20 bases separating them. CDR3 length equals 16 residues. In germline, CDR1 is MNHNS, CDR2 SASEGT. In DNA form, the CDR3 reads TGTGCCAGCAGTGAAAAACTAGGGCAGGGGAGGGGAAAACTGTTTTTT. Translating gives CASSEKLGQGRGKLFF.

The rearrangement uses TRBV10-1 and TRBJ2-7, with 7 positions matching TRBD1. This CDR3 spans 13 amino acids. Trimming removed 6 bases from V and 2 bases from J; junction bases left unmatched: 4. Per germline, CDR1 WNHNN and CDR2 SYGVQD (reference sequence). The CDR3 DNA reads as TGCGCCAGCAGGGGGACAGCCACCTACGAGCAGTACTTC. Encoded protein: CASRGTATYEQYF.